These 23 T cell receptor beta chains share one sample of origin, sequenced in a study of a mutant IDH1 vaccine in newly diagnosed glioma (dated by TCRdb to the early 2020s). Libraries came from the immunoSEQ multiplex PCR assay. The source is immuneACCESS, and TCRdb retained only in-frame sequences with V and J called. Part of the clones is not carried over; for the studies checked, unresolved V genes explain less than half of this, and the remainder is unexplained. Across this sample there are about 30,000 clones, with around 84% seen only once. The ten largest clonotypes hold 15% of the sample. The time point label of this sample denotes: week 35, safety follow-up. Each vaccine dose, consisting of 300 ug of a 20-mer mutant IDH1 peptide in Montanide, was administered subcutaneously with topical imiquimod. The antigens for these receptors are not known. This sample comprised PBMCs, obtained from a glioma patient whose treatment included an IDH1 peptide vaccine. The origin of the receptors is a man aged 30 to 45 with glioma.

The chain couples TRBV5-4 to TRBJ2-4, with 8 bases matching TRBD1. Trimming took 2 bases from V and 6 from J; bases not matched to a gene: 4. CDR3 length: 14 amino acids. CDR1 is SGHNT, CDR2 YYREEE, per germline (reference sequence). This CDR3 is CASSFTQGANIQYF. The CDR3 DNA sequence: TGTGCCAGCAGCTTCACGCAGGGGGCAAACATTCAGTACTTC.

V is TRBV6-5 and J is TRBJ1-2; D ambiguous. V lost 7 bases and J 2 bases, leaving 8 bases between the germline ends. Per the germline V gene, CDR1 is MNHEY and CDR2 is SVGAGI. CDR3 length: 12 amino acids. CDR3 in DNA: TGTGCCAGCAAGGAAGGGAACTATGGCTACACCTTC. Translating gives CASKEGNYGYTF.

The CDR3 loop reads CSVQGYGPHNEQFF. Here the CDR3 DNA reads TGCAGCGTACAGGGGTATGGGCCCCACAATGAGCAGTTCTTC. The rearrangement links TRBV29-1 to TRBJ2-1; 7 bases are a match to TRBD1. The germline gives CDR1 SQVTM, CDR2 ANQGSEA. The CDR3 has 14 amino acids. Losses at the gene ends were 6 bases for V and 5 bases for J; bases not matched to a gene: 10.

The gene calls are TRBV4-1 and TRBJ1-4; D remains ambiguous. Trimming pared 8 bases from V and 4 bases from J, leaving 23 bases between. Germline V CDR1 and CDR2: MGHRA, YSYEKL. The CDR3 is 17 residues long. The CDR3, as DNA: TGCGCCAGCGGGCCTTTTGCCGGTGGCGGCCTTAATGAAAAACTGTTTTTT. This translates into CASGPFAGGGLNEKLFF.

This sequence joins TRBV11-2 and TRBJ2-2; D is ambiguous. V gave up 2 bases and J gave up 4 bases, with 8 bases separating them. The length of the CDR3 is 14 residues. Germline CDR1 is SGHAT and CDR2 is FQNNGV. CDR3 residues: CASSLIYSTGELFF. CDR3 sequence (DNA): TGTGCCAGCAGCTTAATTTACAGCACCGGGGAGCTGTTTTTT.

The chain has TRBV27 and TRBJ2-7; 11 bases agree with TRBD1. V was clipped by 5 bases and J by 7 bases; unmatched bases: 13. The CDR3 runs to 16 residues. CDR1 is MNHEY, CDR2 SMNVEV, per germline (reference sequence). The CDR3 here is CASSTRGDRGYWEQYF. The CDR3 DNA reads TGTGCCAGCAGTACTAGGGGGGACAGGGGGTATTGGGAGCAGTACTTC.

The chain uses TRBV30 and TRBJ2-6, with a weak D call TRBD1 (6 bases). The CDR3 spans 13 residues. The germline V and J ends were trimmed by 4 bases and 3 bases, with 7 bases remaining between them. CDR1 GTSNPN and CDR2 SVGIG come from the germline V gene (reference sequence). In DNA form, the CDR3 reads TGTGCCTGGACAGGGGATGGGGCCAACGTCCTGACTTTC. This translates into CAWTGDGANVLTF.

The J gene is TRBJ2-2, the V gene TRBV19; 11 bases align to TRBD2. Germline CDR1 and CDR2: LNHDA and SQIVND (reference sequence). The CDR3 consists of 17 residues. V trimming: 5 bases; J trimming: 6 bases; junction bases outside the gene matches: 11. CDR3 nucleotides: TGTGCCAGTAGTCGGGCCGATAGCGGGAGGGCCTCCGGGGAGCTGTTTTTT. This codes for CASSRADSGRASGELFF.

The chain recombines TRBV15 with TRBJ2-3, with TRBD2 as a possible D gene (5 bases). From germline, CDR1 is LNHNV and CDR2 YYDKDF (reference sequence). The length of the CDR3 is 14 residues. V was cut by 1 base and J by 1 base, with 6 bases left in between. CDR3 nucleotides: TGTGCCACCAGCAGAGCACTAGGCACAGATACGCAGTATTTT. Its protein is CATSRALGTDTQYF.

The chain has TRBV11-2 and TRBJ1-2; possibly TRBD1 for D (6 bases). Trimming stripped 5 bases from V and 4 bases from J, with 17 bases between. Germline CDR1 SGHAT, CDR2 FQNNGV. The length of the CDR3 is 15 residues. The CDR3, as DNA: TGTGCCAGCAGCATCCAGGGGAAGGCCGGCTATGGCTACACCTTC. Amino acids: CASSIQGKAGYGYTF.

The rearrangement links TRBV9 to TRBJ2-7; 9 nucleotides line up with TRBD1. J lost 10 bases, V lost 4 bases, and 9 bases had no gene match. The CDR3 totals 13 residues. Looked up from germline, CDR1 is SGDLS and CDR2 is YYNGEE. CDR3 DNA sequence: TGTGCCAGCAGCCCCCGAGGACAGGGGTTACAGTACTTC. It is translated as CASSPRGQGLQYF.

J is TRBJ2-5 and V is TRBV14; D unresolved. Germline V gene sequence: CDR1 SGHDN, CDR2 FVKESK. CDR3 length: 15 residues. The V and J ends lost 1 base and 2 bases respectively, with 11 bases between them. The CDR3 spells CASSQVRASQETQYF. CDR3 nucleotide sequence: TGTGCCAGCAGCCAAGTTAGGGCCAGTCAAGAGACCCAGTACTTC.

V is TRBV19 and J is TRBJ1-4; maybe TRBD1 (6 bases). Germline V gene data show CDR1 as LNHDA and CDR2 as SQIVND (reference sequence). CDR3 size: 13 residues. V was cut by 8 bases and J by 7 bases, with 14 bases left in between. CDR3 DNA: TGTGCCAGTTCCCAGGGGTACGGTGAAAAACTGTTTTTT. Its protein is CASSQGYGEKLFF.

CDR3 DNA: TGTGCCAGCAGCTTGTCGGGGCGAGAAATATTCACCGGGGAGCTGTTTTTT. Translating it yields CASSLSGREIFTGELFF. This rearrangement joins TRBV7-9 to TRBJ2-2; either TRBD1 or TRBD2 may supply D (5 bases each). The germline V gene encodes CDR1 SEHNR and CDR2 FQNEAQ (reference sequence). Trimming removed 3 bases at V and 4 bases at J, with 18 bases between. The CDR3 is made up of 17 amino acids. Full variable domain (remainder filled in from reference TRBV7-9 and TRBJ2-2): DTGVSQNPRHKITKRGQNVTFRCDPISEHNRLYWYRQTLGQGPEFLTYFQNEAQLEKSRLLSDRFSAERPKGSFSTLEIQRTEQGDSAMYLCASSLSGREIFTGELFFGEGSRLTVL.

This clone has just one count. The chain employs TRBV5-6 and TRBJ1-5; 10 bases fit TRBD1. With V trimmed by 6 bases and J by 6 bases, 6 bases remained unmatched. The CDR3 covers 14 residues. Per germline, CDR1 SGHDT and CDR2 YYEEEE. In nucleotides, the CDR3 is TGTGCCAGCACTAGACAGGGGGCGATTCAGCCCCAGCATTTT. This gives the protein CASTRQGAIQPQHF.

V gene TRBV7-9 combines with J gene TRBJ1-1; a possible D gene is TRBD1 (6 bases). Trimming took off 5 bases at V and 5 bases at J, with 15 bases between the two ends. Germline V gene sequence: CDR1 SEHNR, CDR2 FQNEAQ (reference sequence). The CDR3 totals 14 residues. The CDR3 region has the DNA TGTGCCAGCAGCGGACCGGGACAAATGACTGAAGCTTTCTTT. The encoded protein is CASSGPGQMTEAFF.

The chain uses TRBV5-6 and TRBJ2-7, with 13 bases matching TRBD2. CDR1 is SGHDT, CDR2 YYEEEE, per germline. The J segment lost 2 bases and the V segment lost 4 bases, leaving 6 bases of the junction unmatched. The CDR3 length is 16 residues. The CDR3 DNA sequence: TGTGCCAGCAGCCTCTTAACTAGCGGGGGGGCCTACGAGCAGTACTTC. It yields the protein CASSLLTSGGAYEQYF. The whole variable domain, remainder taken from reference TRBV5-6 and TRBJ2-7, is DAGVTQSPTHLIKTRGQQVTLRCSPKSGHDTVSWYQQALGQGPQFIFQYYEEEERQRGNFPDRFSGHQFPNYSSELNVNALLLGDSALYLCASSLLTSGGAYEQYFGPGTRLTVT.

The gene calls are TRBV6-4 and TRBJ2-1; weak D call: TRBD2 (5 bases). V lost 0 bases and J lost 8, with 14 bases in between. The germline gives CDR1 MRHNA, CDR2 SNTAGT. CDR3 length: 15 residues. CDR3 sequence (DNA): TGTGCCAGCAGTGACTCGGGTGGGAGTGAGGATGAGCAGTTCTTC. It translates to CASSDSGGSEDEQFF.

The V call is TRBV6-5, the J call TRBJ1-1; D uncertain. The CDR3 contains 16 residues. CDR1 and CDR2 (germline): MNHEY, SVGAGI. The V end lost 0 bases, the J end lost 1 base, and 12 bases lay between the germline ends. The CDR3 spells CASSYSWGWENTEAFF. The CDR3 bases are TGTGCCAGCAGTTACTCTTGGGGTTGGGAGAACACTGAAGCTTTCTTT.

This chain links TRBV4-1 with TRBJ2-1, with D possibly matching TRBD1 (6 bases). With 0 bases removed from V and 4 bases from J, the gap between germline ends came to 13 bases. This CDR3 comprises 16 residues. Germline CDR1 is MGHRA and CDR2 is YSYEKL. Written as DNA, the CDR3 is TGCGCCAGCAGCCAAGAAGCCGGGACAAATTACAATGAGCAGTTCTTC. This encodes CASSQEAGTNYNEQFF.

The CDR3 DNA follows: TGCGCCAGCAGCTTGGCCGAAACCTACGAGCAGTACTTC. Its protein is CASSLAETYEQYF. The chain joins TRBV5-1 to TRBJ2-7; D ambiguous. V was pared by 0 bases and J by 2 bases, with 6 bases between. Germline assignment: CDR1 SGHRS and CDR2 YFSETQ. CDR3 length equals 13 residues.

V and J are TRBV27 and TRBJ2-7; either TRBD1 or TRBD2 may fit D (5 bases each). CDR3 length equals 14 residues. The V gene lost 2 bases and the J gene lost 0 bases, with 8 bases spanning the gap. Germline CDR1 and CDR2: MNHEY and SMNVEV (reference sequence). As DNA, the CDR3 is TGTGCCAGCAGTTTACGAGGGGTCTCCTACGAGCAGTACTTC. Its translation: CASSLRGVSYEQYF.

This clone was found many times. This rearrangement joins TRBV6-4 to TRBJ2-3; TRBD1 matches at 7 bases. This CDR3 is 15 amino acids long. Trimming at V came to 6 bases and at J to 2 bases, leaving 8 bases not matched to a gene. Germline-derived CDR1 and CDR2 are MRHNA and SNTAGT. The CDR3 nucleotides are TGTGCCAGCAGCGCCGGGACAGCCGACACAGATACGCAGTATTTT. This sequence encodes CASSAGTADTDTQYF.